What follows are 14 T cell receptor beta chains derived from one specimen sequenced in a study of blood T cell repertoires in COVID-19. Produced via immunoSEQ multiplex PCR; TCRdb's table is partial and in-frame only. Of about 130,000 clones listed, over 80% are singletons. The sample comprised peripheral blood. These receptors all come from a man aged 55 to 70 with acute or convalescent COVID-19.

The CDR3 nucleotides read TGCAGTCATGTCCAGAACTATGGCTACACCTTC. Protein sequence: CSHVQNYGYTF. The chain links TRBV20-1 to TRBJ1-2, with no clear D. V lost 8 bases and J 2 bases, leaving 9 bases between the germline ends. The germline V gene has CDR1 DFQATT and CDR2 SNEGSKA (reference sequence). CDR3 length: 11 amino acids.

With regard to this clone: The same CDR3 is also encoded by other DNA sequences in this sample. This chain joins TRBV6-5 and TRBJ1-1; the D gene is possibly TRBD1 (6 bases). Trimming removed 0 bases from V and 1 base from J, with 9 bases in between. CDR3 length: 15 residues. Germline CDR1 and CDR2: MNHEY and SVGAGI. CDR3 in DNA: TGTGCCAGCAGTTACTCGAGCAGGGGGAACACTGAAGCTTTCTTT. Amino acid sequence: CASSYSSRGNTEAFF.

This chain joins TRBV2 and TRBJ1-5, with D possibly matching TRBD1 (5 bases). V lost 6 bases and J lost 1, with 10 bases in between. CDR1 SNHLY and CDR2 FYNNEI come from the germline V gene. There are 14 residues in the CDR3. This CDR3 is CASREGLSNQPQHF. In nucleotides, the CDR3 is TGTGCCAGCAGGGAGGGGTTGAGCAATCAGCCCCAGCATTTT.

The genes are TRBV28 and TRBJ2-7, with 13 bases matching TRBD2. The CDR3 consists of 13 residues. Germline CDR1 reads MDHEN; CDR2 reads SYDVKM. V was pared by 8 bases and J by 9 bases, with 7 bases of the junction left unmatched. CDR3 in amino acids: CASGLAGAGGQYF. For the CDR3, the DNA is TGTGCCAGCGGACTAGCGGGAGCAGGGGGGCAGTACTTC. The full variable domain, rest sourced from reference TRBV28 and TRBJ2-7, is DVKVTQSSRYLVKRTGEKVFLECVQDMDHENMFWYRQDPGLGLRLIYFSYDVKMKEKGDIPEGYSVSREKKERFSLILESASTNQTSMYLCASGLAGAGGQYFGPGTRLTVT.

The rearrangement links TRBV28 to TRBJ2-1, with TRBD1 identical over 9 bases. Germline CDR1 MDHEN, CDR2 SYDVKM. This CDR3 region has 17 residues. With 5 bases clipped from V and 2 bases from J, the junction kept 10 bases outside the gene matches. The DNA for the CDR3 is TGTGCCAGCAGTCCCGGTGGGGACAGGGTCGCCTACAATGAGCAGTTCTTC. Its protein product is CASSPGGDRVAYNEQFF.

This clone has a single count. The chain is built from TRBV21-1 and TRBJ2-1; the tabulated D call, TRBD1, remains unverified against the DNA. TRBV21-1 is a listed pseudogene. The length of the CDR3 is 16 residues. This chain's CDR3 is CASSQVGGQGIYEQFF. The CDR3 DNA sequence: TGTGCCAGCAGCCAAGTGGGGGGACAGGGAATATATGAGCAGTTCTTC.

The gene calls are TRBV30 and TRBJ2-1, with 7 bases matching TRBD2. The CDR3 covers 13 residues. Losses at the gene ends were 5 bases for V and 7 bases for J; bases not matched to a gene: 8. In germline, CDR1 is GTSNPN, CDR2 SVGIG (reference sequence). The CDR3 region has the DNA TGTGCCTGGCAGGGTGGGAGGGGAAATGAGCAGTTCTTC. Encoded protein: CAWQGGRGNEQFF.

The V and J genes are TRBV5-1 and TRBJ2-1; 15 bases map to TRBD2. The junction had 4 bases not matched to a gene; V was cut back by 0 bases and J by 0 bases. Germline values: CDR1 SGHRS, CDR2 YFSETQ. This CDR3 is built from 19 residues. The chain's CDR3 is CASSLVGGLAGGSYNEQFF. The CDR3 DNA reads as TGCGCCAGCAGCTTGGTGGGGGGACTAGCGGGAGGCTCCTACAATGAGCAGTTCTTC.

CDR3: CASSQVSSGANVLTF. The DNA for the CDR3 is TGCGCCAGCAGCCAGGTGAGCTCTGGGGCCAACGTCCTGACTTTC. V is TRBV5-1 and J is TRBJ2-6, with D unclear. V was pared by 4 bases and J by 0 bases, with 8 bases between. CDR1 and CDR2 (germline): SGHRS, YFSETQ. CDR3 length: 15 residues.

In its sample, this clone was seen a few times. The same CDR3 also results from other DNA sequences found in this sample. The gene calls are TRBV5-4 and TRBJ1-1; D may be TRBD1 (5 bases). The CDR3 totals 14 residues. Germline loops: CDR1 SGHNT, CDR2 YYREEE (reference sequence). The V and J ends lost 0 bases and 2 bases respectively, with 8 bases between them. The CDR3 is CASSLGQTNTEAFF. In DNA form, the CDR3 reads TGTGCCAGCAGCTTGGGACAGACCAACACTGAAGCTTTCTTT.

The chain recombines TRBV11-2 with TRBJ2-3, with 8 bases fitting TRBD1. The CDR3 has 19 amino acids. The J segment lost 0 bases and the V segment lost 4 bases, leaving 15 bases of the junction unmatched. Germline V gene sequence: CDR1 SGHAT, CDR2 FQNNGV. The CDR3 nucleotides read TGTGCCAGCAGCTACCGAGGACAGGGCACGCTGCGGAGCACAGATACGCAGTATTTT. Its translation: CASSYRGQGTLRSTDTQYF.

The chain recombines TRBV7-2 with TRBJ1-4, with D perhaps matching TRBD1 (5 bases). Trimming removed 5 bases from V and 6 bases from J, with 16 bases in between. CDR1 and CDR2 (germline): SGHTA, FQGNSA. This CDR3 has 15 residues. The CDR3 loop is CASSPTPGEDEKLFF. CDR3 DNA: TGTGCCAGCAGCCCGACGCCGGGGGAAGATGAAAAACTGTTTTTT. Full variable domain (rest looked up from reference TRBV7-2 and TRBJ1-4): GAGVSQSPSNKVTEKGKDVELRCDPISGHTALYWYRQSLGQGLEFLIYFQGNSAPDKSGLPSDRFSAERTGGSVSTLTIQRTQQEDSAVYLCASSPTPGEDEKLFFGSGTQLSVL.

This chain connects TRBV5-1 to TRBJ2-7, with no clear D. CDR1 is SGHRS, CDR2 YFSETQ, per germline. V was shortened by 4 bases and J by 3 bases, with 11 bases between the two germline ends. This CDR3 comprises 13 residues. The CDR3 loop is CASSMVYSYEQYF. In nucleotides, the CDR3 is TGCGCCAGCAGCATGGTATACAGCTACGAGCAGTACTTC. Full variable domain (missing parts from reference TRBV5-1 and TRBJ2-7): KAGVTQTPRYLIKTRGQQVTLSCSPISGHRSVSWYQQTPGQGLQFLFEYFSETQRNKGNFPGRFSGRQFSNSRSEMNVSTLELGDSALYLCASSMVYSYEQYFGPGTRLTVT.

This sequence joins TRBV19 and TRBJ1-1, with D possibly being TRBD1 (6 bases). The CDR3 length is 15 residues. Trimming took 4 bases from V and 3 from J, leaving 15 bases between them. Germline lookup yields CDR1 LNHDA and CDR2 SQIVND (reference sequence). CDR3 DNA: TGTGCCAGTAGTACCCGAGGGGGTGTAGACACTGAAGCTTTCTTT. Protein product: CASSTRGGVDTEAFF.